These T cell receptor beta chains were read from a single sample in a study of blood T cells in healthy people across ages. TCRdb analysed the 5' RACE reads with MiXCR anew, one entry per CDR3 protein. The sample yields about 680,000 distinct CDR3 sequences, 49% seen once. The sample was blood. These receptors were obtained from an older woman in good health. Both conserved end residues are part of each CDR3. A D gene is named only where the DNA matches it firmly. Where a row states a size, it is once, few, many or the class of an expanded clone; other rows omit it.

v_gene: TRBV5-4; d_gene: NA; j_gene: TRBJ2-3; abundance: NA; CDR3aa: CASSLERSRTDTQYF; CDR3nt: TGTGCCAGCAGCTTGGAGCGATCCAGGACAGATACGCAGTATTTT
v_gene: TRBV29-1; d_gene: NA; j_gene: TRBJ2-5; abundance: NA; CDR3aa: CSALTGEGTQYF; CDR3nt: TGCAGCGCCTTGACAGGGGAGGGGACCCAGTACTTC
v_gene: TRBV13; d_gene: NA; j_gene: TRBJ2-5; abundance: NA; CDR3aa: CASRQEWGSGHNEQYF; CDR3nt: TGTGCCAGCAGGCAAGAGTGGGGGAGCGGACACAATGAGCAGTACTTC
v_gene: TRBV20-1; d_gene: TRBD2; j_gene: TRBJ2-7; abundance: NA; CDR3aa: CRARSFSGALDEQYF; CDR3nt: TGCCGTGCTAGGAGCTTTAGCGGGGCCCTCGACGAGCAGTACTTC
v_gene: TRBV20-1; d_gene: NA; j_gene: TRBJ2-4; abundance: NA; CDR3aa: CSAREVGNIQYF; CDR3nt: TGCAGTGCTAGAGAGGTCGGAAACATTCAGTACTTC
v_gene: TRBV7-2; d_gene: TRBD2; j_gene: TRBJ2-3; abundance: few; CDR3aa: CASSLRAGGSTDTQYF; CDR3nt: TGTGCCAGCAGCTTAAGGGCGGGAGGGAGCACAGATACGCAGTATTTT
v_gene: TRBV7-2; d_gene: NA; j_gene: TRBJ2-1; abundance: NA; CDR3aa: CASSHPLGRDNEQFF; CDR3nt: TGTGCCAGCAGCCATCCTCTGGGGCGCGACAATGAGCAGTTCTTC
v_gene: TRBV7-2; d_gene: TRBD2; j_gene: TRBJ2-7; abundance: NA; CDR3aa: CASSPQGLAGVYEQYF; CDR3nt: TGTGCCAGCAGCCCCCAAGGACTAGCGGGAGTTTATGAGCAGTACTTC
v_gene: TRBV21-1; d_gene: NA; j_gene: TRBJ2-7; abundance: once; CDR3aa: CASSKLDADGVEQYF; CDR3nt: TGTGCCAGCAGCAAACTTGATGCGGACGGTGTCGAGCAGTACTTC
v_gene: TRBV9; d_gene: NA; j_gene: TRBJ2-7; abundance: few; CDR3aa: CASSPLPSSYEQYF; CDR3nt: TGTGCCAGCAGCCCCCTACCCAGCTCCTACGAGCAGTACTTC
v_gene: TRBV25-1; d_gene: NA; j_gene: TRBJ1-4; abundance: few; CDR3aa: CASSATRQTNEKLFF; CDR3nt: TGTGCCAGCAGTGCGACCCGACAAACTAATGAAAAACTGTTTTTT
v_gene: TRBV24-1; d_gene: NA; j_gene: TRBJ1-2; abundance: few; CDR3aa: CATSDRYGYTF; CDR3nt: TGTGCCACCAGTGATCGATATGGCTACACCTTC
v_gene: TRBV5-1; d_gene: TRBD1; j_gene: TRBJ1-2; abundance: NA; CDR3aa: CASSRTGDNYGYTF; CDR3nt: TGCGCCAGCAGCCGGACAGGGGATAACTATGGCTACACCTTC
v_gene: TRBV19; d_gene: NA; j_gene: TRBJ1-2; abundance: NA; CDR3aa: CASSDTFGNYGYTF; CDR3nt: TGTGCCAGTAGCGACACTTTTGGAAACTATGGCTACACCTTC
v_gene: TRBV7-3; d_gene: NA; j_gene: TRBJ2-1; abundance: NA; CDR3aa: CASSPSAGGQLF; CDR3nt: TGTGCCAGCAGCCCATCGGCCGGGGGGCAGCTCTTC
v_gene: TRBV6-1; d_gene: TRBD2; j_gene: TRBJ2-7; abundance: NA; CDR3aa: CASNEQRGSYEQYF; CDR3nt: TGTGCCAGCAATGAACAGCGGGGCAGCTACGAGCAGTACTTC
v_gene: TRBV7-2; d_gene: NA; j_gene: TRBJ2-5; abundance: many; CDR3aa: CASSPWTVETQYF; CDR3nt: TGTGCCAGCAGCCCCTGGACAGTGGAGACCCAGTACTTC
v_gene: TRBV20-1; d_gene: TRBD2; j_gene: TRBJ2-7; abundance: NA; CDR3aa: CSARYSGRDYEQYF; CDR3nt: TGCAGTGCTCGCTATAGCGGGAGAGACTACGAGCAGTACTTC
v_gene: TRBV20-1; d_gene: NA; j_gene: TRBJ2-3; abundance: NA; CDR3aa: CSAIVYAGLTNTQYF; CDR3nt: TGCAGTGCTATAGTTTACGCGGGCCTCACAAATACGCAGTATTTT
v_gene: TRBV7-9; d_gene: TRBD2; j_gene: TRBJ2-1; abundance: NA; CDR3aa: CASSLTPGLAGGPSNEQFF; CDR3nt: TGTGCCAGCAGCTTAACCCCGGGACTAGCGGGAGGGCCATCCAATGAGCAGTTCTTC
v_gene: TRBV20-1; d_gene: NA; j_gene: TRBJ2-2; abundance: NA; CDR3aa: CSARDKGPWELFF; CDR3nt: TGCAGTGCTAGAGATAAGGGGCCGTGGGAGCTGTTTTTT
v_gene: TRBV7-2; d_gene: TRBD1; j_gene: TRBJ2-1; abundance: few; CDR3aa: CASSLEDRSYNEQFF; CDR3nt: TGTGCCAGCAGCTTAGAGGACAGGAGCTACAATGAGCAGTTCTTC
v_gene: TRBV6-5; d_gene: NA; j_gene: TRBJ2-2; abundance: NA; CDR3aa: CASSSRIRVDTGELFF; CDR3nt: TGTGCCAGCTCCTCCCGGATTAGAGTCGACACCGGGGAGCTGTTTTTT
v_gene: TRBV11-3; d_gene: NA; j_gene: TRBJ2-3; abundance: NA; CDR3aa: CASSFRETDTQYF; CDR3nt: TGTGCCAGCAGCTTCAGGGAGACAGATACGCAGTATTTT
v_gene: TRBV9; d_gene: NA; j_gene: TRBJ1-1; abundance: NA; CDR3aa: CASRPGENSLPLFF; CDR3nt: TGTGCCAGCCGTCCGGGGGAGAATAGTTTACCTCTTTTCTTT
v_gene: TRBV3-1; d_gene: NA; j_gene: TRBJ1-1; abundance: once; CDR3aa: CASSLEGRGDTEAFF; CDR3nt: TGTGCCAGCAGCCTTGAGGGACGGGGAGACACTGAAGCTTTCTTT
v_gene: TRBV4-1; d_gene: NA; j_gene: TRBJ2-3; abundance: NA; CDR3aa: CASSQEGSGGGYTDTQYF; CDR3nt: TGCGCCAGCAGCCAAGAAGGTAGCGGAGGCGGATACACAGATACGCAGTATTTT
v_gene: TRBV2; d_gene: NA; j_gene: TRBJ2-7; abundance: NA; CDR3aa: CASSEDGSIEQYF; CDR3nt: TGTGCCAGCAGTGAGGACGGGAGTATTGAGCAGTACTTC
v_gene: TRBV27; d_gene: TRBD1; j_gene: TRBJ1-5; abundance: NA; CDR3aa: CASSRREVGQGSNQPQHF; CDR3nt: TGTGCCAGCAGCAGACGAGAGGTGGGACAGGGGAGCAATCAGCCCCAGCATTTT
v_gene: TRBV20-1; d_gene: TRBD1; j_gene: TRBJ1-5; abundance: NA; CDR3aa: CSARVAGTGVRNQPQHF; CDR3nt: TGCAGTGCTAGAGTGGCGGGAACAGGGGTTAGAAATCAGCCCCAGCATTTT
v_gene: TRBV6-1; d_gene: NA; j_gene: TRBJ2-7; abundance: once; CDR3aa: CASSEIGREQYF; CDR3nt: TGTGCCAGCAGTGAAATCGGCCGCGAGCAGTACTTC
v_gene: TRBV29-1; d_gene: NA; j_gene: TRBJ2-7; abundance: NA; CDR3aa: CSTRDGTYEQYF; CDR3nt: TGCAGCACTAGGGACGGAACCTACGAGCAGTACTTC
v_gene: TRBV20-1; d_gene: TRBD2; j_gene: TRBJ2-3; abundance: few; CDR3aa: CSALRTSRTDTQYF; CDR3nt: TGCAGTGCCTTGCGGACTAGTAGGACAGATACGCAGTATTTT
v_gene: TRBV29-1; d_gene: NA; j_gene: TRBJ2-7; abundance: NA; CDR3aa: CSVDGAYEQYF; CDR3nt: TGCAGCGTTGATGGAGCGTACGAGCAGTACTTC
v_gene: TRBV29-1; d_gene: NA; j_gene: TRBJ2-5; abundance: few; CDR3aa: CSVADGRRDGETQYF; CDR3nt: TGCAGCGTTGCCGACGGGAGACGGGATGGAGAGACCCAGTACTTC
v_gene: TRBV11-1; d_gene: NA; j_gene: TRBJ1-2; abundance: many; CDR3aa: CASSPSGQNYGYTF; CDR3nt: TGTGCCAGCAGCCCATCCGGACAGAACTATGGCTACACCTTC
v_gene: TRBV20-1; d_gene: NA; j_gene: TRBJ1-5; abundance: NA; CDR3aa: CSAIPYSNQPQHF; CDR3nt: TGCAGTGCTATCCCTTATAGCAATCAGCCCCAGCATTTT
v_gene: TRBV13; d_gene: NA; j_gene: TRBJ2-7; abundance: NA; CDR3aa: CASRRQSYEQYF; CDR3nt: TGTGCCAGCAGACGACAAAGCTACGAGCAGTACTTC
v_gene: TRBV10-3; d_gene: TRBD2; j_gene: TRBJ2-1; abundance: NA; CDR3aa: CAIRPGLAGVNEQFF; CDR3nt: TGTGCCATCAGACCCGGACTAGCGGGAGTAAATGAGCAGTTCTTC
v_gene: TRBV2; d_gene: TRBD2; j_gene: TRBJ2-1; abundance: NA; CDR3aa: CASSVPLAGLTYNEQFF; CDR3nt: TGTGCCAGCAGTGTCCCCCTAGCGGGGCTAACCTACAATGAGCAGTTCTTC
v_gene: TRBV7-9; d_gene: NA; j_gene: TRBJ2-3; abundance: NA; CDR3aa: CASSPDGRAGTDTQYF; CDR3nt: TGTGCCAGCAGCCCAGATGGGCGAGCGGGCACAGATACGCAGTATTTT
v_gene: TRBV9; d_gene: TRBD1; j_gene: TRBJ2-1; abundance: once; CDR3aa: CASSRSPGGGTTYNEQFF; CDR3nt: TGTGCCAGCAGCCGAAGCCCAGGGGGCGGGACCACCTACAATGAGCAGTTCTTC
v_gene: TRBV7-8; d_gene: NA; j_gene: TRBJ1-2; abundance: NA; CDR3aa: CASSLAEANYGYTF; CDR3nt: TGTGCCAGCAGCTTGGCCGAAGCTAACTATGGCTACACCTTC
v_gene: TRBV28; d_gene: TRBD2; j_gene: TRBJ2-7; abundance: many; CDR3aa: CASSSPTSGRYEQYF; CDR3nt: TGTGCCAGCAGTTCACCGACTAGCGGGAGATACGAGCAGTACTTC
v_gene: TRBV2; d_gene: NA; j_gene: TRBJ2-5; abundance: NA; CDR3aa: CASSEEEGRVETQYF; CDR3nt: TGTGCCAGCAGTGAGGAGGAGGGTCGGGTGGAGACCCAGTACTTC
v_gene: TRBV7-8; d_gene: TRBD1; j_gene: TRBJ2-1; abundance: NA; CDR3aa: CASSQQTSKDRAAGGNEQFF; CDR3nt: TGTGCCAGCAGCCAGCAAACCTCAAAGGACAGGGCAGCAGGAGGCAATGAGCAGTTCTTC
v_gene: TRBV15; d_gene: TRBD2; j_gene: TRBJ2-1; abundance: few; CDR3aa: CATSTRLAGALQYYNEQFF; CDR3nt: TGTGCCACCAGCACAAGACTAGCGGGAGCCCTCCAATACTACAATGAGCAGTTCTTC
v_gene: TRBV7-2; d_gene: NA; j_gene: TRBJ2-3; abundance: NA; CDR3aa: CASSLAGVTTDTQYF; CDR3nt: TGTGCCAGCAGCTTAGCGGGGGTTACAACAGATACGCAGTATTTT
v_gene: TRBV7-2; d_gene: NA; j_gene: TRBJ2-3; abundance: NA; CDR3aa: CTSSLSGRLEDTQYF; CDR3nt: TGTACCAGCAGCCTCAGTGGGAGATTGGAAGATACGCAGTATTTT
v_gene: TRBV7-9; d_gene: NA; j_gene: TRBJ1-1; abundance: NA; CDR3aa: CASSLDTGREMNTEAFF; CDR3nt: TGTGCCAGCAGCTTAGACACCGGCAGAGAAATGAACACTGAAGCTTTCTTT